This T cell receptor (beta chain) stems from a study of CD8 T cells in Susac syndrome (dated by TCRdb to 2018 to 2020). About the investigation overall: Whether CD8+ T cell activation and differentiation in Susac syndrome was antigen driven was tested using repertoire sequencing. The study compared CD8+ T cell repertoire clonality among 12 healthy donors, 14 Susac syndrome patients and approximately 16 multiple sclerosis patients.

Peripheral blood CD8+ and CD4+ T cells from healthy donors, Susac syndrome patients and multiple sclerosis patients were profiled using high-throughput TCR beta sequencing. Treatment-naive patients with stable or active relapsing-remitting disease fulfilling revised McDonald criteria were used as multiple sclerosis controls. Bulk CD8+ and CD4+ T cells were purified by magnetic negative isolation, whereas CD8+ TEMRA cells were enriched by FACS. Blood was drawn into EDTA tubes, processed within 24 hours, and PBMCs were isolated by density gradient centrifugation. PBMCs intended for TCR sequencing were frozen in liquid nitrogen and were later thawed in a 37 degrees C water bath. Purity of sorted or isolated CD4+, CD8+ and CD8+ TEMRA cells was at least 90%. CDR1 and CDR2 are read off the germline V gene (reference sequence) as DFQATT and SNEGSKA. V is trimmed back by 7 bases and J by 1 base, and the junction contains 12 bases that no gene match accounts for. The CDR3 sequence holds 15 residues, the cysteine and phenylalanine included. Here the CDR3 DNA is all that survives: 45 bases in frame from base 1.

This clonotype showed up just once. Which antigen it targets is not known. No quality values exist for individual bases; no much larger clone is one base distant. Support from one read is weak. RNA was extracted using the RNeasy kit, and about 0.45 to 1 ug of the RNA was reverse transcribed with random hexamers. The immunoSEQ multiplex PCR assay, which covers 54 Vbeta and 13 Jbeta segments, was used to amplify TCR beta CDR3 regions. To correct PCR amplification bias, a synthetic template baseline was used for both primer optimization and computational correction. In the paper's pipeline: Reads were assigned to V, D and J genes according to IMGT and analyzed in immunoSEQ Analyzer, with only productive sequences retained. Clonality was computed as one minus Shannon entropy normalized by log2 of the number of productive unique sequences. Public and private clones were assessed among the 100 most prevalent clones of each patient and control. Clones were defined as Susac-specific if absent from the healthy and MS cohorts, from around 1,100 published viral clones and from other ImmuneACCESS disease sequences. TCRdb cleaned the public reads at Q25 with fastp, built clones with MiXCR and kept in-frame beta chains. Rows with one shared CDR3 protein collapse into an entry with the most common genes and DNA. The V and J calls, along with clone size, are taken from TCRdb and not from the paper's own processing. Across this sample there are about 300,000 distinct CDR3 sequences, with approximately 89% seen only once. Roughly 0.17% of the sample lies in the top ten.

Overall study outcomes, separate from this receptor: The number of individuals in the TCR sequencing and HLA analysis was recognized as being relatively small.

The sequence is built from TRBV20-1 and TRBJ2-7, and 8 junctional nucleotides match TRBD2. Source material: CD8+ T cells from PBMCs. This clonotype originated in a human donor with multiple sclerosis. The nucleotide sequence is TGCAGTGTGACCCCCCTCGGCGGGGGGTCCTACGAGCAGTACTTC. Its translation is CSVTPLGGGSYEQYF.